Presented here are 22 T cell receptor beta chains from one specimen sequenced in a study of CD8+ T cells in alopecia areata. RNA was extracted and reverse transcribed into cDNA as the sequencing template. Data came from immunoSEQ multiplex PCR; TCRdb stores just in-frame clones and leaves some out. The table lists approximately 280,000 clones, with no singletons. Cutaneous lymph nodes were pooled and cells sorted by CD4, CD8alpha, NKG2D, NKG2ACE and more. Source material: CD4+ T cells sorted from a lymph node. These receptors came from a C3H/HeJ mouse with alopecia areata. These mice share the MHC haplotype H2-k.

There are many counts of this clone. Genes here carry mouse names. The read stops 4 residues short of the end of the CDR3; the missing end is completed from the germline J gene. The same CDR3 is also encoded by other DNA sequences in this sample. The rearrangement uses TRBV19 and TRBJ1-1, with TRBD1 matching over 8 bases. The CDR3 contains 14 residues. V lost 4 bases, J lost 0 bases, and 2 bases stayed unmatched. Germline loops: CDR1 FNHDT, CDR2 SITEND (reference sequence). CDR3 loop: CASSLQGANTEVFF. The sequenced CDR3 bases are TGTGCCAGCAGTTTACAGGGGGCAAACACA.

As for this clone: Genes and germline come from the mouse. The read falls 4 residues short of the CDR3 end, and the missing part is taken from the germline J gene. The chain combines TRBV13-2 with TRBJ2-1, with 9 bases that match TRBD2. V shed 3 bases and J 3 bases; nucleotides not matched to a gene: 1. The germline gives CDR1 NNHNN, CDR2 SYGAGS (reference sequence). CDR3 length: 14 amino acids. CDR3 bases read: TGTGCCAGCGGTGGGACTGGGGCCTATGCT. Residues: CASGGTGAYA. The entire CDR3 reads CASGGTGAYAEQFF.

In the case of this clone: The gene names here belong to mouse. With the read ending 4 residues before the CDR3 end, the germline J gene is used to fill in that end. V and J are TRBV3 and TRBJ2-2, with 9 bases aligning to TRBD1. There are 16 residues in the CDR3. V shed 3 bases and J 4 bases; nucleotides not matched to a gene: 6. The germline gives CDR1 SNHLY, CDR2 FYNGKV (reference sequence). CDR3 bases read: TGTGCCAGCAGCTTGAGGGACAGGGATTCCACCGGG. Its translation is CASSLRDRDSTG. The entire CDR3 protein reads CASSLRDRDSTGQLYF.

Note on this clone: The genes are named according to mouse. The read finishes 4 residues shy of the CDR3 end, and the germline J gene is used to complete it. This sequence joins TRBV13-1 and TRBJ2-5; possible D gene TRBD1, 5 bases. The CDR3 spans 13 residues. Deletions cut 5 bases from V and 2 bases from J, with 9 bases between. From germline, CDR1 is NSHNY and CDR2 SYGAGN. The CDR3 reads CASSHRFQDTQYF. Partial CDR3 DNA: TGTGCCAGCAGCCACAGGTTCCAAGAC.

This clone was seen a handful of times. Gene names are the mouse ones. The DNA ends 4 residues before the CDR3 does, and the rest of the CDR3 is filled in from the germline J gene. The chain joins TRBV13-3 to TRBJ1-2; 10 bases map to TRBD1. Germline assignment: CDR1 NNHDY and CDR2 SYVADS. The CDR3 consists of 15 residues. Trimming removed 1 base from V and 2 bases from J; junction bases left unmatched: 2. CDR3 DNA (partial): TGTGCCAGCAGTGATCTGGGACAGGGGAACTCC. The encoded protein is CASSDLGQGNS. The entire CDR3 sequence reads CASSDLGQGNSDYTF.

Of note for this clone: The listed genes are named as in mouse. The sequence runs out 4 residues before the end of the CDR3; the remainder is reconstructed from the germline J gene. The chain carries TRBV13-3 and TRBJ2-7; weak D call: TRBD1 (6 bases). The V gene's germline CDR1 is NNHDY and CDR2 SYVADS. This CDR3 is built from 12 residues. V was trimmed by 5 bases and J by 3 bases, leaving 9 bases between them. This CDR3 is CASRRTDYEQYF. The covered CDR3 bases are TGTGCCAGCAGGAGGACAGACTAT.

This clone has a handful of counts. All gene names here are mouse names. Here the CDR3 reads CASSEKGDNYAEQFF. The CDR3 bases that were read are TGTGCCAGCAGTGAAAAGGGGGACAATTATGCT. The rearrangement joins TRBV13-3 to TRBJ2-1; the D gene is possibly TRBD1 (6 bases). The missing CDR3 end, 4 residues past where the read stops, is filled in from the germline J gene. Germline V gives CDR1 NNHDY, CDR2 SYVADS. The CDR3 is 15 residues long. V lost 2 bases, J lost 4 bases, and 13 bases lay in between.

With respect to this clone: Mouse gene names apply. The read falls 4 residues short of the CDR3 end, and the missing part is taken from the germline J gene. V usage is TRBV1 and J usage is TRBJ2-3; TRBD1 matches at 7 bases. J gave up 3 bases and V 0 bases, and 3 bases lay outside the gene matches. The CDR3 is 15 amino acids. Looked up from germline, CDR1 is NSQYPW and CDR2 is LRSPGD (reference sequence). This CDR3 is CTCSAEQGRAETLYF. The CDR3 DNA, read in part, is TGCACCTGCAGTGCAGAACAGGGGCGAGCAGAA.

A note on this clone: Any gene name here is a mouse gene name. The CDR3 extends 4 residues past the end of the read, so its final part is completed from the germline J gene. The chain recombines TRBV13-1 with TRBJ2-5; D unresolved. The CDR3 runs to 14 residues. Germline CDR1 reads NSHNY; CDR2 reads SYGAGN. V was pared by 0 bases and J by 3 bases, with 8 bases between. Partial CDR3 DNA: TGTGCCAGCAGTGATGCTGAATTTCAAGAC. Translated, it gives CASSDAEFQD. The whole CDR3 sequence is CASSDAEFQDTQYF.

Comments on this clone: Mouse names are used for the genes. The sequenced fragment ends 4 residues before the CDR3 boundary, so the rest is inferred from the germline J gene. The chain uses TRBV29 and TRBJ1-2, with D unclear. CDR1 is MSHET and CDR2 is SYDVDS in the germline V gene. The CDR3 is 12 residues long. This chain's CDR3 is CASSLFGADYTF. The covered CDR3 bases are TGTGCTAGCAGTTTATTTGGGGCC.

About this clone itself: Mouse germline and gene names are used. The read finishes 4 residues shy of the CDR3 end, and the germline J gene is used to complete it. The genes are TRBV13-3 and TRBJ1-1; possibly TRBD1 for D (6 bases). The V gene's germline CDR1 is NNHDY and CDR2 SYVADS. This CDR3 region has 14 residues. Deletions cut 3 bases from V and 1 base from J, with 10 bases between. This chain's CDR3 is CASSGDTKNTEVFF. The CDR3 DNA, read in part, is TGTGCCAGCAGTGGGGACACCAAAAACACA.

This clone was seen more than once but under ten times. Mouse germline and gene names are used. The CDR3 is cut off 4 residues early in the read; its end comes from the germline J gene. The rearrangement uses TRBV13-2 and TRBJ2-5; 8 bases map to TRBD1. After removal of 4 bases from V and 1 base from J, the junction contained 2 bases not matched to a gene. Germline CDR1 reads NNHNN; CDR2 reads SYGAGS (reference sequence). The CDR3 has 14 amino acids. CDR3 protein: CASGHRGDQDTQYF. The sequenced CDR3 bases are TGTGCCAGCGGTCACAGGGGGGACCAAGAC.

This clone turned up a few times. The gene names here belong to mouse. The missing CDR3 end, 4 residues past where the read stops, is filled in from the germline J gene. The V and J genes are TRBV13-2 and TRBJ2-3, with TRBD1 matching 9 bases. Germline values: CDR1 NNHNN, CDR2 SYGAGS (reference sequence). Germline trimming cut 3 bases from V and 1 base from J; bases unmatched to any gene: 6. The CDR3 spans 16 residues. CDR3 amino acids: CASGGVRDRGAETLYF. The CDR3 bases that were read are TGTGCCAGCGGTGGAGTCCGGGACAGGGGTGCAGAA.

On this clone: The genes and germline here are from mouse. The read halts 4 residues ahead of the CDR3 end, with the missing end drawn from the germline J gene. This chain connects TRBV1 to TRBJ2-1; TRBD1 matches at 8 bases. Germline V lookup: CDR1 NSQYPW, CDR2 LRSPGD (reference sequence). V dropped 3 bases and J dropped 2; count of bases not matched to a gene: 3. The CDR3 runs to 15 residues. The CDR3 DNA, read in part, is TGCACCTGCAGTGCCCGGACAGGGCACTATGCT. Translating gives CTCSARTGHYA. The whole CDR3 protein is CTCSARTGHYAEQFF.

Concerning this clone itself: The gene symbols are mouse symbols. Read data end 4 residues before the CDR3 end; the end is taken from the germline J gene. The V and J genes are TRBV13-1 and TRBJ1-2, with TRBD1 identical over 10 bases. The CDR3 length is 14 residues. The junction had 1 base not matched to a gene; V was cut back by 3 bases and J by 2 bases. Per germline, CDR1 NSHNY and CDR2 SYGAGN. The CDR3 reads CASSAGQGNSDYTF. CDR3 DNA (partial): TGTGCCAGCAGTGCGGGACAGGGGAACTCC.

This clone was seen more than once but under ten times. Gene names and germline refer to mouse. The CDR3 end lies 3 residues beyond the end of the read and is filled in from the germline J gene. V and J are TRBV13-3 and TRBJ1-6; TRBD1 agrees at 8 bases. TRBJ1-6 is an ORF, and what it does is uncertain. The CDR3 has 18 residues. Germline CDR1 and CDR2: NNHDY and SYVADS. V shed 2 bases and J 0 bases; nucleotides not matched to a gene: 7. CDR3: CASSDDDRGYSYNSPLYF. The CDR3 bases that were read are TGTGCCAGCAGTGACGACGACAGGGGATATTCCTATAATTCGCCC.

A note on this clone: Each gene name is a mouse one. From the germline J gene comes the end of the CDR3, since the read stops 4 residues before it. In the same sample, other DNA sequences code for this CDR3. This sequence joins TRBV1 and TRBJ2-1; no definite D call. Germline V gene data show CDR1 as NSQYPW and CDR2 as LRSPGD (reference sequence). Deletions cut 0 bases from V and 3 bases from J, with 9 bases between. The CDR3 is 15 amino acids. The sequenced part of the CDR3 DNA is TGCACCTGCAGTGCAGATCGAAGGGTCTATGCT. This translates into CTCSADRRVYA. The whole CDR3 is CTCSADRRVYAEQFF.

This clone came up a few times. Any gene name here is a mouse gene name. With the read ending 4 residues before the CDR3 end, the germline J gene is used to fill in that end. This rearrangement joins TRBV19 to TRBJ2-2; D is uncertain. Germline CDR1 FNHDT, CDR2 SITEND (reference sequence). This CDR3 contains 14 residues. Trimming shortened V by 1 base and J by 4 bases, and 8 bases separated the two germline ends. The chain's CDR3 is CASSIRLATGQLYF. The part of the CDR3 DNA that was read is TGTGCCAGCAGTATACGGCTGGCCACCGGG.

This clone was recorded at least ten times. Gene names refer to mouse genes. The DNA ends 4 residues before the CDR3 does, and the rest of the CDR3 is filled in from the germline J gene. Other DNA sequences in the sample encode the same CDR3. The chain combines TRBV19 with TRBJ1-1; D may be TRBD1 (6 bases). V lost 4 bases and J lost 0, with 10 bases in between. This CDR3 comprises 14 residues. Germline-derived CDR1 and CDR2 are FNHDT and SITEND (reference sequence). CDR3 bases read: TGTGCCAGCAGTCAACAGGGTTCAAACACA. Protein: CASSQQGSNT. The CDR3 reads in full as CASSQQGSNTEVFF.

With respect to this clone: Genes and germline are mouse. The observed sequence ends 3 residues before the CDR3 terminus, with the missing tail filled in from the germline J gene. The chain carries TRBV13-1 and TRBJ1-6; TRBD1 matches 10 bases. TRBJ1-6 counts as an open reading frame of uncertain function. This CDR3 has 15 amino acids. Germline CDR1 reads NSHNY; CDR2 reads SYGAGN. The junction had 6 bases not matched to a gene; V was cut back by 5 bases and J by 7 bases. The chain's CDR3 is CASRGDRGWNSPLYF. The covered CDR3 bases are TGTGCCAGCAGGGGGGACAGGGGATGGAATTCGCCC.

Notes on this clone: Gene names are mouse gene names. The sequenced CDR3 bases are TGTGCTAGCAGTCTTACTGGGGGGAACTATGCT. Protein sequence: CASSLTGGNYA. The CDR3 reads in full as CASSLTGGNYAEQFF. This chain uses TRBV17 with TRBJ2-1, with 9 bases fitting TRBD2. The observed sequence ends 4 residues before the CDR3 terminus, with the missing tail filled in from the germline J gene. The trim removed 5 bases at V and 1 base at J, leaving 3 bases unmatched. Germline V gene data show CDR1 as MNHDT and CDR2 as YYDKIL. CDR3 length: 15 residues. Based on the CDR3 plus reference TRBV17 and TRBJ2-1, the full variable domain is DTTVKQNPRYKLARVGKPVNLICSQTMNHDTMYWYQKKPNQAPKLLLFYYDKILNREADTFEKFQSSRPNNSFCSLYIGSAGLEYSAMYLCASSLTGGNYAEQFFGPGTRLTVL.

A word on this clone: The gene symbols are mouse symbols. Coverage ceases 4 residues before the CDR3 finishes, and the germline J gene fills in the end. The V gene is TRBV13-1, the J gene TRBJ2-5, with D possibly matching TRBD1 (6 bases). Germline CDR1 and CDR2: NSHNY and SYGAGN. This CDR3 is built from 14 residues. Trimming stripped 0 bases from V and 3 bases from J, with 8 bases between. The sequenced CDR3 bases are TGTGCCAGCAGTGATGAGGGGACACAAGAC. It is translated as CASSDEGTQD. The full CDR3 protein reads CASSDEGTQDTQYF.